These T cell receptor beta chains were read from a single sample in a study of OX40 agonist ivuxolimab in advanced cancers. Sequenced by immunoSEQ multiplex PCR; TCRdb stores in-frame clones only, minus some. The sample records roughly 50,000 clones, 60% to 80% being singletons. The sample was CD4+ or CD8+ T cells sorted from blood, taken in a trial of the OX40 agonist ivuxolimab. These receptors were taken from an adult with an advanced solid tumor such as melanoma, head and neck, liver or kidney cancer. The CDR3 runs from the conserved cysteine through the conserved F or W. Fields, in order: clone size, V gene, D gene, J gene, CDR3 DNA, CDR3 protein. The D gene is left open where the match is weak. Clone size is stated in some rows and not others, as once, few, many or a class when expanded.

once,TRBV5-6,TRBD1,TRBJ1-5,TGTGCCAGCAGCTCCTTGGGGGTAACAGGGGACACGAATCAGCCCCAGCATTTT,CASSSLGVTGDTNQPQHF
NA,TRBV18,NA,TRBJ1-2,TGTGCCAGCTCACTAACAGGAAACGCTAACTATGGCTACACCTTC,CASSLTGNANYGYTF
NA,TRBV30,TRBD2,TRBJ2-2,TGTGCCTGGAATTACCCGGGACTAGCGGGTTCCGGGGAGCTGTTTTTT,CAWNYPGLAGSGELFF
NA,TRBV5-4,TRBD1,TRBJ1-3,TGTGCCAGCAGCTCCGACAGGGGGCAAACTGGAAACACCATATATTTT,CASSSDRGQTGNTIYF
NA,TRBV29-1,NA,TRBJ1-4,TGCAGCGTTTCCGGGGGCGCGAGTCTGTTTTTT,CSVSGGASLFF
NA,TRBV6-6,NA,TRBJ1-2,TGTGCCAGCAGACTCGGAGAGAACTATGGCTACACCTTC,CASRLGENYGYTF
NA,TRBV29-1,NA,TRBJ2-2,TGCAGCGTTGAAGATCGGGGGGCCGGCGGGGAGCTGTTTTTT,CSVEDRGAGGELFF
NA,TRBV6-1,NA,TRBJ1-2,TGTGCCAGCAGTGAACATTTCACGTTCGAAGGCTACACCTTC,CASSEHFTFEGYTF
NA,TRBV9,NA,TRBJ2-5,TGTGCCAGCAGCGTAGCAGAGACCCAGTACTTC,CASSVAETQYF
NA,TRBV5-6,NA,TRBJ2-2,TGTGCCAGCAGCTGGAGGTATTTTGGAGGGGGCGCGGGAACCGGGGAGCTGTTTTTT,CASSWRYFGGGAGTGELFF
NA,TRBV5-1,NA,TRBJ2-3,TGCGCCAGCAGCTTCAGCCCAGATACGCAGTATTTT,CASSFSPDTQYF
NA,TRBV10-3,NA,TRBJ1-1,TGTGCCATCAGCCCTGGGGGAGGGCCCAGTGGGGCTTTCTTT,CAISPGGGPSGAFF
NA,TRBV5-1,NA,TRBJ1-1,TGCGCCAGCAGCTTTTTCGGTTTGTTGGGGGTAAGTTTGAACACTGAAGCTTTCTTT,CASSFFGLLGVSLNTEAFF
NA,TRBV12-5,NA,TRBJ1-6,TGTGCTAGTGGTTTGGCGGACCCTCCGGGGTCCTATAATTCACCCCTCCACTTT,CASGLADPPGSYNSPLHF
once,TRBV4-1,TRBD1,TRBJ2-7,TGCGCCAGCAGCTCTCCCGGGACAGCGACCTACGAGCAGTACTTC,CASSSPGTATYEQYF
NA,TRBV4-2,NA,TRBJ2-1,TGTGCCAGCAGCCAGGAAACAGGGACCAATGAGCAGTTCTTC,CASSQETGTNEQFF
NA,TRBV11-3,TRBD1,TRBJ1-6,TGTGCCAGCAGTGCAGGGGGAAATTCACCCCTCCACTTT,CASSAGGNSPLHF
NA,TRBV15,TRBD1,TRBJ1-5,TGTGCCACCAGCGCACGTGGGACAGGGGGCAATCAGCCCCAGCATTTT,CATSARGTGGNQPQHF
NA,TRBV28,NA,TRBJ1-2,TGTGCCAGCAGGCTAGCCGGACTTGGCGGGGGTTATGGCTACACCTTC,CASRLAGLGGGYGYTF
NA,TRBV5-1,TRBD1,TRBJ1-3,TGCGCCAGCAGCCTGACAGGGGGTGCTTCTGGAAACACCATATATTTT,CASSLTGGASGNTIYF
NA,TRBV18,TRBD1,TRBJ1-4,TGTGCCAGCTCACAAGGGACAGGGCACGAAAAACTGTTTTTT,CASSQGTGHEKLFF
NA,TRBV20-1,NA,TRBJ1-2,TGCAGTGCTAGGACAGTCTATGGCTACACCTTC,CSARTVYGYTF
NA,TRBV27,NA,TRBJ2-1,TGTGCCAGCAGTTTCCTTGGAATGGGGGCAGGCAATGAGCAGTTCTTC,CASSFLGMGAGNEQFF
NA,TRBV6-5,NA,TRBJ1-5,TGTGCCAGCAGCAGGGGACGTTATAGCAATCAGCCCCAGCATTTT,CASSRGRYSNQPQHF
NA,TRBV6-5,NA,TRBJ2-7,TGTGCCAGCAGTTACAGGCGAAGCTCCTACGAGCAGTACTTC,CASSYRRSSYEQYF
few,TRBV7-2,NA,TRBJ2-7,TGTGCCAGCAGCTTAGGGGCCGAGCAGTACTTC,CASSLGAEQYF
NA,TRBV5-1,NA,TRBJ2-6,TGCGCCAGCAGCCTCAGGAGCTCTGGGGCCAACGTCCTGACTTTC,CASSLRSSGANVLTF
NA,TRBV10-1,TRBD1,TRBJ1-1,TGCGCCAGCAGGGGACAGGGGGATACTGAAGCTTTCTTT,CASRGQGDTEAFF
NA,TRBV27,TRBD1,TRBJ1-1,TGTGCCAGCAGTCCGTGGGGGACAGGGGGAGTAGTAAGCGGGTCTGAAGCTTTCTTT,CASSPWGTGGVVSGSEAFF
many,TRBV12-2,NA,TRBJ2-7,TGTGCAAGTCGCTTAGCGCAGGGCCCCTACGAGCAGTACTTC,CASRLAQGPYEQYF
NA,TRBV18,NA,TRBJ2-1,TGTGCCAGCTCCTCAGTGGATGAGCAGTTCTTC,CASSSVDEQFF
once,TRBV18,NA,TRBJ2-3,TGTGCCAGCTCACCACCGGGGGCGGGCAGCACAGATACGCAGTATTTT,CASSPPGAGSTDTQYF
few,TRBV11-1,TRBD2,TRBJ2-5,TGTGCCAGCAGCTTAACCGCTAGCGGCCTCCCCCAAGAGACCCAGTACTTC,CASSLTASGLPQETQYF
once,TRBV19,NA,TRBJ2-6,TGTGCCAGTAGTATATCAGGGGCCAACGTCCTGACTTTC,CASSISGANVLTF
once,TRBV7-6,NA,TRBJ2-7,TGTGCCAGCAGCTCAGCCCATATCTCCTACGAGCAGTACTTC,CASSSAHISYEQYF
NA,TRBV19,NA,TRBJ2-3,TGTGCCATAGGGGCGGGGACCTCAGATACGCAGTATTTT,CAIGAGTSDTQYF
NA,TRBV5-1,NA,TRBJ1-1,TGCGCCAGCAGCTTGGATTCGGGGGAGGTATCTGAAGCTTTCTTT,CASSLDSGEVSEAFF
once,TRBV9,NA,TRBJ1-2,TGTGCCAGCAGCCCTAACTCTCCTAACTATGGCTACACCTTC,CASSPNSPNYGYTF
once,TRBV4-3,NA,TRBJ2-7,TGCGCCAGCAGCCAAACGCCCGAGGGCAGGGTGGACGAGCAGTACTTC,CASSQTPEGRVDEQYF
NA,TRBV7-2,NA,TRBJ2-5,TGTGCCAGCAGCTTAGGTGGAGGGGAGACCCAGTACTTC,CASSLGGGETQYF
NA,TRBV14,TRBD2,TRBJ2-5,TGTGCCAGCAGCCAAGATGTATTTGTGGGACTAGCGGGGATCCAAGAGACCCAGTACTTC,CASSQDVFVGLAGIQETQYF
NA,TRBV25-1,NA,TRBJ1-2,TGTGCCAGCAGTGAATGGGCTTTGGGGGGCTACACCTTC,CASSEWALGGYTF
NA,TRBV4-3,NA,TRBJ2-1,TGCGCCAGCAGCCAAGAAGGGGGATTAGGGACTGACAATGAGCAGTTCTTC,CASSQEGGLGTDNEQFF